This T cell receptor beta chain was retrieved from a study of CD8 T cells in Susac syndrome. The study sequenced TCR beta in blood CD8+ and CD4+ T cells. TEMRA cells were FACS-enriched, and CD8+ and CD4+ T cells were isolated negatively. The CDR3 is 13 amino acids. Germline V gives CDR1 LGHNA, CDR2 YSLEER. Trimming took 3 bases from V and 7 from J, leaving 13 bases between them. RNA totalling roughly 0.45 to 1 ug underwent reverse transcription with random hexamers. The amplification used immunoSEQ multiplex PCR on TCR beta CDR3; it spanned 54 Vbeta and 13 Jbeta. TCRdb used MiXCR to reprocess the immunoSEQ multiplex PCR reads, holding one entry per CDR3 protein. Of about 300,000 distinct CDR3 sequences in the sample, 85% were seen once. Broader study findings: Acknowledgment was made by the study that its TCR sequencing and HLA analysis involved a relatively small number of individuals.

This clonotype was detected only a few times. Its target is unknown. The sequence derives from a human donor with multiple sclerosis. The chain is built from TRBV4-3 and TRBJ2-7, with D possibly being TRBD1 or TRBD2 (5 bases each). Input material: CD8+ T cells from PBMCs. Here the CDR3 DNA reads TGCGCCAGCAGCCACTCCATGGGGGAAGAGCAGTACTTC. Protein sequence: CASSHSMGEEQYF.